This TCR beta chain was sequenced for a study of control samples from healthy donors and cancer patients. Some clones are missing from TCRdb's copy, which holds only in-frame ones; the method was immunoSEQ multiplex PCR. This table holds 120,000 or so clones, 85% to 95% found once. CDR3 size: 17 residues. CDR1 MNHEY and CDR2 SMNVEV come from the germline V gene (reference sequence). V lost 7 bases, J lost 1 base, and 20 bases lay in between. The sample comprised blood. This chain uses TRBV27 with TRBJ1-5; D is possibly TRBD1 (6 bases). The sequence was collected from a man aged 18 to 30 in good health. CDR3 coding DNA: TGTGCCAGCACTCACCAAGGGGGGGAGTGGAGCAATCAGCCCCAGCATTTT. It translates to CASTHQGGEWSNQPQHF.